This T cell receptor (beta chain) was recovered during a study of T cell repertoires in cytomegalovirus infection. The overall study: Recently identified HLA-C-restricted CMV epitopes were used, and well-studied HLA-B-restricted CMV epitopes were used as well. Matching HLA type and CMV infection were both indicated by public TCR beta signatures.

CDR3 length: 14 amino acids. Germline V lookup: CDR1 SEHNR, CDR2 FQNEAQ (reference sequence). V gave up 1 base and J gave up 5 bases, with 9 bases separating them. Worth noting for this clonotype: Antigen: not known.

Findings and limits, study-wide: Frequencies of public TCR beta families were cumulated, and this identified carriers of CMV plus the relevant HLA. It was HLA-C-restricted CMV-specific TCR beta clonotypes that dominated the response ex vivo.

TCRdb recomputed calls from the reads with MiXCR, one row per CDR3 protein. The sample consists of 830,000 or so distinct CDR3 sequences, less than 35% of them appearing once. This specimen consisted of cultured CD8+ T cells from PBMCs, obtained from culture after CMV antigen stimulation. V is TRBV7-9 and J is TRBJ2-1; D is possibly TRBD2 (6 bases). The TCR was taken from a human donor in good health (CMV status not recorded). Some clones in this sample may be carry-over from other donors' samples. The CDR3 sequence is CASSLGGDDNEQFF. The DNA of the CDR3 is TGTGCCAGCAGCTTAGGGGGGGACGACAATGAGCAGTTCTTC.